This TCR beta chain was identified in a study of blood T cell repertoires in COVID-19. The overall study: The study drew acute and convalescent COVID-19 samples from the United States, Italy and Spain.

The CDR3 totals 13 residues. Germline lookup yields CDR1 GTSNPN and CDR2 SVGIG (reference sequence). V was trimmed by 2 bases and J by 2 bases, leaving 8 bases between them. Profiled with immunoSEQ multiplex PCR; TCRdb holds only in-frame clones, not every one. The sample holds some 48,000 clones; 83% are singletons and the top ten take about 5.2%. Sample: peripheral blood. This sequence was found in a human donor in a cohort sampled during active COVID-19. This sequence joins TRBV30 and TRBJ2-3; D may be TRBD2 (6 bases). DNA of the CDR3: TGTGCCTGGAGTCAGGGACTCACAGATACGCAGTATTTT. Translating it yields CAWSQGLTDTQYF.